Reported below is one T cell receptor (beta chain). The CDR3 contains 15 residues. Germline V gene sequence: CDR1 SGHRS, CDR2 YFSETQ. V was pared by 4 bases and J by 4 bases, with 9 bases of the junction left unmatched. This sample is drawn from a study of control samples from healthy donors and cancer patients. Clones were sequenced by immunoSEQ multiplex PCR, and TCRdb holds only the in-frame ones, with some missing. The repertoire holds more than 70,000 clones, with around nine tenths as singletons. Sequencing was carried out using PBMCs. The chain is built from TRBV5-1 and TRBJ1-2; TRBD1 agrees at 8 bases. This receptor was identified in a man aged 55 to 70 with lung cancer. CDR3 sequence (DNA): TGCGCCAGCAGCACCGCGACAGGGGCCAGCTATGGCTACACCTTC. Its protein is CASSTATGASYGYTF. The entire variable domain, with the rest obtained from reference TRBV5-1 and TRBJ1-2, is as follows: KAGVTQTPRYLIKTRGQQVTLSCSPISGHRSVSWYQQTPGQGLQFLFEYFSETQRNKGNFPGRFSGRQFSNSRSEMNVSTLELGDSALYLCASSTATGASYGYTFGSGTRLTVV.